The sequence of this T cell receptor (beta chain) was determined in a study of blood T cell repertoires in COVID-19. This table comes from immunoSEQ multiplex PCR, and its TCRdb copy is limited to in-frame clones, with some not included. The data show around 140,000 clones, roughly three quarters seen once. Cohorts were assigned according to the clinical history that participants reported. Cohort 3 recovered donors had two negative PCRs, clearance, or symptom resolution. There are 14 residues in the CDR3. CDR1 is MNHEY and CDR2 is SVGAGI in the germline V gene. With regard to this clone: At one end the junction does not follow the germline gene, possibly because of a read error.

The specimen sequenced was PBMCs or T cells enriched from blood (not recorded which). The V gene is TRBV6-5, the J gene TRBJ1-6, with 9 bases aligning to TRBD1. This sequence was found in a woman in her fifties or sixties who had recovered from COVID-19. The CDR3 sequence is CASRPGQGNSPLHF. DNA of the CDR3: TGTGCCAGCAGACCGGGACAGGGTAATTCGCCCCTCCACTTT.